The clone carrying this TCR beta chain has a handful of counts. The data are from a study of human T cells and chemical hapten exposure. From the RACE reads, TCRdb called clonotypes with MiXCR, one entry per CDR3 protein. The table lists 100,000 or so distinct CDR3 sequences, approximately 36% of them singletons, with about 2.7% in the top ten. As to time point: patch test 3, about 24 weeks after DPC sensitization. Sample treatment: therapeutic diphenylcyclopropenone sensitization with weekly scalp DPC. The study extracted total RNA from unfractionated whole blood. The sequencing here drew on whole blood, taken in connection with sensitization to the hapten diphenylcyclopropenone (DPC). This receptor was taken from a man aged 35 to 55 with alopecia areata. Some clones in this sample may be carry-over from other donors' samples.

CDR3 region: CASSLSLGRELFF. The CDR3 DNA reads TGTGCCAGCAGTTTATCGCTCGGAAGGGAGCTGTTTTTT. V is TRBV28 and J is TRBJ2-2; no reliable D call. Trimming pared 1 base from V and 9 bases from J, leaving 9 bases between. In germline, CDR1 is MDHEN, CDR2 SYDVKM. The CDR3 runs 13 residues.